This T cell receptor beta chain was profiled in a study of control samples from healthy donors and cancer patients. The table came from immunoSEQ multiplex PCR; TCRdb's copy has only in-frame clones and leaves some out. The sample shows 75,000 to 95,000 clones, over 75% of them seen only once. This CDR3 contains 14 residues. The TCR comes from a woman aged 18-29 years in good health. Sequencing used blood. This chain joins TRBV21-1 and TRBJ1-2; the table calls TRBD1, which could not be checked here. TRBV21-1 is assigned pseudogene status. This CDR3 reads CASSKGPGAYGYTF. The CDR3 DNA reads as TGTGCCAGCAGCAAAGGGCCAGGGGCCTATGGCTACACCTTC.